The 3 T cell receptor beta chains presented below share a single source sample, sequenced in a study of blood T cell repertoires in COVID-19. Method: immunoSEQ multiplex PCR; TCRdb's copy keeps in-frame clones and lacks some. The sample has around 270,000 clones; roughly 89% are singletons. Source material: peripheral blood. The receptors were gathered from a man aged 35-49 years with acute or convalescent COVID-19.

This chain uses TRBV2 with TRBJ1-2, with 10 bases aligning to TRBD1. Germline V gene sequence: CDR1 SNHLY, CDR2 FYNNEI. V lost 6 bases to trimming and J lost 7 bases; unmatched junction nucleotides: 8. CDR3 length equals 14 residues. The CDR3 protein is CASSRQGAQGGYTF. The CDR3 coding sequence is TGTGCCAGCAGCAGACAGGGGGCGCAGGGTGGCTACACCTTC.

This chain uses TRBV12-5 with TRBJ1-1; D is ambiguous. V was shortened by 1 base and J by 3 bases, with 6 bases between the two germline ends. CDR3 length equals 13 residues. Germline V lookup: CDR1 LGHNT, CDR2 FRNRAP. The CDR3 protein is CASGLDGYTEAFF. CDR3 in DNA: TGTGCTAGTGGTTTGGACGGGTACACTGAAGCTTTCTTT.

The table lists this clone with a count of one. J is TRBJ1-1 and V is TRBV2, with 7 nucleotides matching TRBD1. The CDR3 runs to 12 residues. Germline trimming cut 6 bases from V and 11 bases from J; bases unmatched to any gene: 9. Germline CDR1 is SNHLY and CDR2 is FYNNEI. Here the CDR3 reads CASRTGLLEAFF. The DNA of the CDR3 is TGTGCCAGCAGGACAGGGTTATTGGAGGCTTTCTTT.